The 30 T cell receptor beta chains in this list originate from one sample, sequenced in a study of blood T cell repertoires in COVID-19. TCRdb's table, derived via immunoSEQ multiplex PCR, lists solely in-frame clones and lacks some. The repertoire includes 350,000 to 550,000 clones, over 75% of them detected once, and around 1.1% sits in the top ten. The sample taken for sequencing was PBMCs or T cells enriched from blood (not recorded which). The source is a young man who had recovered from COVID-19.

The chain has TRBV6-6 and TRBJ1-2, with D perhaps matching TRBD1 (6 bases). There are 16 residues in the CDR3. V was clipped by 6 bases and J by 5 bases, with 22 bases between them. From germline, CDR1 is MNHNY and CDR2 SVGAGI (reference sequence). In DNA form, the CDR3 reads TGTGCCAGCAGCCCAGTCAGGACAGCCGCCATTTATGGCTACACCTTC. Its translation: CASSPVRTAAIYGYTF.

CDR3 region: CASRRIRLAGDGYNEQFF. In nucleotides, the CDR3 is TGTGCCAGCAGAAGAATTCGACTAGCGGGAGATGGCTACAATGAGCAGTTCTTC. The rearrangement uses TRBV28 and TRBJ2-1; TRBD2 agrees at 12 bases. Looked up from germline, CDR1 is MDHEN and CDR2 is SYDVKM. V gave up 6 bases and J gave up 3 bases; unmatched junction bases: 12. The CDR3 is 18 amino acids. Full variable domain (rest looked up from reference TRBV28 and TRBJ2-1): DVKVTQSSRYLVKRTGEKVFLECVQDMDHENMFWYRQDPGLGLRLIYFSYDVKMKEKGDIPEGYSVSREKKERFSLILESASTNQTSMYLCASRRIRLAGDGYNEQFFGPGTRLTVL.

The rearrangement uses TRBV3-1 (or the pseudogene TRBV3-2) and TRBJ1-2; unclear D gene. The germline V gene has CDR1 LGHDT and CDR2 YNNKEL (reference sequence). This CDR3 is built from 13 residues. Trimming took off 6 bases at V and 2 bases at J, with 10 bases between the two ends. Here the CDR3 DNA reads TGTGCCAGCAGTTCAGCGGGGAACTATGGCTACACCTTC. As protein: CASSSAGNYGYTF.

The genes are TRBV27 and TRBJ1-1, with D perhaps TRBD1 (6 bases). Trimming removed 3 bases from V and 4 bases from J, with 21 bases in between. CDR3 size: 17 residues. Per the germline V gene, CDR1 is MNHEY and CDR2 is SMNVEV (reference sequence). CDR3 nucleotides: TGTGCCAGCAGTTTGGGGGCAGGGATATATCGGAGCACTGAAGCTTTCTTT. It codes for CASSLGAGIYRSTEAFF.

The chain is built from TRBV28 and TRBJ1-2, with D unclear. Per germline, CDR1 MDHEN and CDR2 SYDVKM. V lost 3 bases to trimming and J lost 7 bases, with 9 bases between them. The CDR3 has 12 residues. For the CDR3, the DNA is TGTGCCAGCAGTTTGATCCGAGTTGGCTACACCTTC. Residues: CASSLIRVGYTF.

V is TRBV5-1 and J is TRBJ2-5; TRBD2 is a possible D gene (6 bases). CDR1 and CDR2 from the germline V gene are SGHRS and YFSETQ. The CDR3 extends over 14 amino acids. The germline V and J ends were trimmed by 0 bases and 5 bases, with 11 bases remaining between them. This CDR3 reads CASSLEGAGETQYF. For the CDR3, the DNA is TGCGCCAGCAGCTTGGAAGGGGCGGGGGAGACCCAGTACTTC.

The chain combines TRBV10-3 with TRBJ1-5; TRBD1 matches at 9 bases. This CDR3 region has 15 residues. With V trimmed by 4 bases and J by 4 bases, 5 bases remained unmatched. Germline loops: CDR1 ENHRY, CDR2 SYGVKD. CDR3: CAISATGGGNQPQHF. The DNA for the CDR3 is TGTGCCATCAGTGCGACAGGGGGAGGGAATCAGCCCCAGCATTTT.

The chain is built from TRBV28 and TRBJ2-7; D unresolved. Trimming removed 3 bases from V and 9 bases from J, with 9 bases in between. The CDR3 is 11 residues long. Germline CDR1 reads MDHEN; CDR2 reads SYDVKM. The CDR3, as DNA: TGTGCCAGCAGTTTCGGTCCTTCGCAGTACTTC. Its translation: CASSFGPSQYF.

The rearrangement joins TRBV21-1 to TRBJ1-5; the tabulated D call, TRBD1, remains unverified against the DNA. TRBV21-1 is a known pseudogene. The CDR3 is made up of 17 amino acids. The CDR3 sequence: CASSKGDRRGSNQPQHF. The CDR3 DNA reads TGTGCCAGCAGCAAGGGGGACAGGCGAGGAAGCAATCAGCCCCAGCATTTT.

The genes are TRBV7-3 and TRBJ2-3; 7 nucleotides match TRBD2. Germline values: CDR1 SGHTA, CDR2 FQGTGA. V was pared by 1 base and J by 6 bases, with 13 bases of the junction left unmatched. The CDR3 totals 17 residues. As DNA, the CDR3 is TGTGCCAGCAGCTTAATACCTTGGGCGGGGAGGGCGGATACGCAGTATTTT. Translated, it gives CASSLIPWAGRADTQYF.

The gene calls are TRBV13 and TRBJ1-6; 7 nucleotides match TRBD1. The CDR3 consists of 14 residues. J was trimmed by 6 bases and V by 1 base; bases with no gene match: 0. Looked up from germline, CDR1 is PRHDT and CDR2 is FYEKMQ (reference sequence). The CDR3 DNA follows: TGTGCCAGCAGCTTAGACAGGGGTAATTCACCCCTCCACTTT. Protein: CASSLDRGNSPLHF.

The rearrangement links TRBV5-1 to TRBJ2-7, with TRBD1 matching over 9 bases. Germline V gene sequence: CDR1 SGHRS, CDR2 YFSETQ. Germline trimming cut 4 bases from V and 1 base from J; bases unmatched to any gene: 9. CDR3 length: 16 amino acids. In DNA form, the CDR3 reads TGCGCCAGCAGCGCCGACCCCGGGACAGGGTCCTACGAGCAGTACTTC. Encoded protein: CASSADPGTGSYEQYF. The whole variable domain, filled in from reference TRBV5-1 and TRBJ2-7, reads KAGVTQTPRYLIKTRGQQVTLSCSPISGHRSVSWYQQTPGQGLQFLFEYFSETQRNKGNFPGRFSGRQFSNSRSEMNVSTLELGDSALYLCASSADPGTGSYEQYFGPGTRLTVT.

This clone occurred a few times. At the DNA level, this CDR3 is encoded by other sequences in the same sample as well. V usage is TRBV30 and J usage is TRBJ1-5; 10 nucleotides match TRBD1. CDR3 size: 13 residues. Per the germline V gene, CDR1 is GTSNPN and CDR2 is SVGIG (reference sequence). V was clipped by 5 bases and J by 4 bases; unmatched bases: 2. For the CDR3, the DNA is TGTGCCTGGGGGGGACAGGGGAATCAGCCCCAGCATTTT. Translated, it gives CAWGGQGNQPQHF.

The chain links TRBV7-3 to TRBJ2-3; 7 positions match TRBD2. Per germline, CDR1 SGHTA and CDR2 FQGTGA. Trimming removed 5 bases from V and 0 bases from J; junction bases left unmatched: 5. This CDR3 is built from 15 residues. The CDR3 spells CASSVSGASTDTQYF. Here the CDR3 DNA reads TGTGCCAGCAGCGTCAGCGGGGCTAGCACAGATACGCAGTATTTT.

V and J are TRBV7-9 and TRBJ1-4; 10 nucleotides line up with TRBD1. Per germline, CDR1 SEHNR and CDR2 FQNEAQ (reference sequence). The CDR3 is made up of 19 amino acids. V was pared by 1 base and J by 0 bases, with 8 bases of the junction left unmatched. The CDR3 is CASSLDTGQGFATNEKLFF. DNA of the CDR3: TGTGCCAGCAGCTTAGATACGGGACAGGGGTTTGCAACTAATGAAAAACTGTTTTTT.

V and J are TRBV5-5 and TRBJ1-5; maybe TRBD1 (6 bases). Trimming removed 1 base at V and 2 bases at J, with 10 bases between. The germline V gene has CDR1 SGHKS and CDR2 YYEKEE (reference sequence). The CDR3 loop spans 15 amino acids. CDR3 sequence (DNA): TGTGCCAGCAGCTTGAACAGGGATGGCAATCAGCCCCAGCATTTT. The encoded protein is CASSLNRDGNQPQHF.

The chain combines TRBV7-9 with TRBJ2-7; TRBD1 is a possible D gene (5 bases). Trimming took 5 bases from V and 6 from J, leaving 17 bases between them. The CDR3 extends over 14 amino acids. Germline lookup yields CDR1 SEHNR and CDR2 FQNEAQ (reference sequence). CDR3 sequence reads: CASSAPRQPSEQYF. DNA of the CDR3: TGTGCCAGCAGCGCCCCCCGACAGCCCTCCGAGCAGTACTTC.

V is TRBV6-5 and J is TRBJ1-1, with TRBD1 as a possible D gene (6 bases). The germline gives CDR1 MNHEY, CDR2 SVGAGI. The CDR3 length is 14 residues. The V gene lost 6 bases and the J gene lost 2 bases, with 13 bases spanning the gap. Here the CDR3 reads CASRTGPFNTEAFF. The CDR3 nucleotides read TGTGCCAGCAGGACAGGTCCCTTCAACACTGAAGCTTTCTTT.

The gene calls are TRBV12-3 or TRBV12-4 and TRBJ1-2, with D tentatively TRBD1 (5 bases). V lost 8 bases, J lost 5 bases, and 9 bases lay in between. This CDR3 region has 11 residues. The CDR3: CASGPGYGYTF. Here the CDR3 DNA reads TGTGCCAGCGGCCCAGGGTATGGCTACACCTTC.

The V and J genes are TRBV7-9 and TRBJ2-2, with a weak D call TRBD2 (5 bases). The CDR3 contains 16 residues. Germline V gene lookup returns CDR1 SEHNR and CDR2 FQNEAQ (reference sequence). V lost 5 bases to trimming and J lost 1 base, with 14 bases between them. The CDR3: CASSPAWAGNTGELFF. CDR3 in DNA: TGTGCCAGCAGCCCGGCGTGGGCGGGGAACACCGGGGAGCTGTTTTTT.

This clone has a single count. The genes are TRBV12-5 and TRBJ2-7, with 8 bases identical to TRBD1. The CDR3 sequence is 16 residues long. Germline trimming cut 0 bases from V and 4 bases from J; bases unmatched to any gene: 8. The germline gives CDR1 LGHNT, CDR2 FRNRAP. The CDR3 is CASGLVPGTGLYEQYF. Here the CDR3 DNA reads TGTGCTAGTGGTTTGGTACCCGGGACAGGACTGTACGAGCAGTACTTC.

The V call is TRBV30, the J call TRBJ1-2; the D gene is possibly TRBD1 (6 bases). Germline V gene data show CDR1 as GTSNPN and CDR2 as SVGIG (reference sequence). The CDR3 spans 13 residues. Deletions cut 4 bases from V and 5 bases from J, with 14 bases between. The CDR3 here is CAWTQGLWYGYTF. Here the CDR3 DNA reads TGTGCCTGGACCCAGGGGCTTTGGTATGGCTACACCTTC.

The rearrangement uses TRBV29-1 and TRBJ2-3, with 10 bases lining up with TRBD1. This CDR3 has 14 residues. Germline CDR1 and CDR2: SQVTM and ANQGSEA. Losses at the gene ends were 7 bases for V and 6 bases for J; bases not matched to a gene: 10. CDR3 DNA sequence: TGCAGCGCTCTTCGACAGGGGGCAGGGGATACGCAGTATTTT. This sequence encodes CSALRQGAGDTQYF.

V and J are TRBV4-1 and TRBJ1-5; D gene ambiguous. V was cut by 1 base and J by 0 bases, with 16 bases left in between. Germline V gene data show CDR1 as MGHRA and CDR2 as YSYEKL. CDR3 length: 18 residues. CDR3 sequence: CASSQGDVGGYSNQPQHF. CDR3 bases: TGCGCCAGCAGCCAAGGAGACGTTGGAGGGTATAGCAATCAGCCCCAGCATTTT.

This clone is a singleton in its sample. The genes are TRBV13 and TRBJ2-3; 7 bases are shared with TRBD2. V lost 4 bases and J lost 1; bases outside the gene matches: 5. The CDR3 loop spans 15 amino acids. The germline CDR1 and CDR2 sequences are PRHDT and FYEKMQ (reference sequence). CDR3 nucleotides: TGTGCCAGCAGCTCACGGGAGGACCGCACAGATACGCAGTATTTT. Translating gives CASSSREDRTDTQYF.

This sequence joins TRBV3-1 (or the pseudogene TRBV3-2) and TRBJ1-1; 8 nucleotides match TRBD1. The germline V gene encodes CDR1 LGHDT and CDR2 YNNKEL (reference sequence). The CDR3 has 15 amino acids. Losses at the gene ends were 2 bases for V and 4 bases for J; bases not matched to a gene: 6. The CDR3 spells CASSQNRGGFTEAFF. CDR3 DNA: TGTGCCAGCAGCCAAAACAGGGGGGGGTTCACTGAAGCTTTCTTT.

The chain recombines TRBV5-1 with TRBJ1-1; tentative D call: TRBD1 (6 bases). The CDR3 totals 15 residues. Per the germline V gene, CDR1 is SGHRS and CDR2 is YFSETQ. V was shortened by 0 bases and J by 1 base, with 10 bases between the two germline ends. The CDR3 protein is CASSLDRVGNTEAFF. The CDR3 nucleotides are TGCGCCAGCAGCTTGGACAGGGTGGGGAACACTGAAGCTTTCTTT.

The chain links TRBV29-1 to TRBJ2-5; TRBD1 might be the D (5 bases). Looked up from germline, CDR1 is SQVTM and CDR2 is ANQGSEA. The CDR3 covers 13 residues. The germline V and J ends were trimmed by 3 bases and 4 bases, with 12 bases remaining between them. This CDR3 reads CSVDFQGRETQYF. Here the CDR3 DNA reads TGCAGCGTTGATTTTCAGGGTCGAGAGACCCAGTACTTC.

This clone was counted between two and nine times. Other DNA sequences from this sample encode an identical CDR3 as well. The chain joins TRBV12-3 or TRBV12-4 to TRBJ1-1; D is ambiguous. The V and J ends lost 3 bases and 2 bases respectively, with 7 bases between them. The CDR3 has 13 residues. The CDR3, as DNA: TGTGCCAGCAGTTTTGAACAAAACACTGAAGCTTTCTTT. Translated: CASSFEQNTEAFF.

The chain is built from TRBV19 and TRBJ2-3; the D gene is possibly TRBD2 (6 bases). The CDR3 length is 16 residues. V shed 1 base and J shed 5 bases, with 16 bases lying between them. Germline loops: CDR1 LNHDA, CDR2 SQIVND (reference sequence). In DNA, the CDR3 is TGTGCCAGTAGTATAGGCGGGACCCAACTTTTAGATACGCAGTATTTT. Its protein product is CASSIGGTQLLDTQYF.